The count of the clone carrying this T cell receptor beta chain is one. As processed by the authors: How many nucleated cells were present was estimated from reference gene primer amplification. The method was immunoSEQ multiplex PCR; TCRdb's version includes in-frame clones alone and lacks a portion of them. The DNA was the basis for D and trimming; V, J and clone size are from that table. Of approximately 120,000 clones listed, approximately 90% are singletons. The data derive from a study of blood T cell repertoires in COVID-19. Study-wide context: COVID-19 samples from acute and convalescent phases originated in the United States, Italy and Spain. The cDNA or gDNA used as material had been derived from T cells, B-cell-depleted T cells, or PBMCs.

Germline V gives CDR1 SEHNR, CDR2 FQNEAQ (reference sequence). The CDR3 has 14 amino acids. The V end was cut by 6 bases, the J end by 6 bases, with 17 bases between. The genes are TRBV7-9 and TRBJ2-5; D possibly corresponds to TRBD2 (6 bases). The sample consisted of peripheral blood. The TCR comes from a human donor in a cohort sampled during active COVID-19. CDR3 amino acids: CASRPSSAEKTQYF. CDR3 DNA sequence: TGTGCCAGCAGACCTTCTAGCGCTGAAAAGACCCAGTACTTC.